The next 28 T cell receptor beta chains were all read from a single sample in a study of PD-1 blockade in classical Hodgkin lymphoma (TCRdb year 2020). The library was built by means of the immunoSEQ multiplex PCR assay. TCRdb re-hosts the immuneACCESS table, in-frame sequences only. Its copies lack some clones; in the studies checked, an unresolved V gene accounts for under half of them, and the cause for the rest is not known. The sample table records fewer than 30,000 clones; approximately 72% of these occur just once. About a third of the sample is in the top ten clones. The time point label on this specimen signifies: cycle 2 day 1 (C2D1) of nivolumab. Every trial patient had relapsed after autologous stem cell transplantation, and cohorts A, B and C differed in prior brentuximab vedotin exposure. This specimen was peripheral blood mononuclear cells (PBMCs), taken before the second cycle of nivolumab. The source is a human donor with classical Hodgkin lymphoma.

The CDR3 reads CSVLTGGKDQPQHF. CDR3 coding DNA: TGCAGCGTTCTGACAGGGGGAAAAGATCAGCCCCAGCATTTT. This chain connects TRBV29-1 to TRBJ1-5; 9 nucleotides align to TRBD1. The CDR3 covers 14 residues. V gave up 5 bases and J gave up 5 bases; unmatched junction bases: 7. Germline-derived CDR1 and CDR2 are SQVTM and ANQGSEA.

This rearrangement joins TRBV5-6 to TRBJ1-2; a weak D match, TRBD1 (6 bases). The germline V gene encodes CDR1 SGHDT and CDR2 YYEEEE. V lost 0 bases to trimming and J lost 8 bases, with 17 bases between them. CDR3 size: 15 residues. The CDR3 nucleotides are TGTGCCAGCAGCTTGGCCGGGGGCGGAGGGGGAGGCTACACCTTC. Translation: CASSLAGGGGGGYTF.

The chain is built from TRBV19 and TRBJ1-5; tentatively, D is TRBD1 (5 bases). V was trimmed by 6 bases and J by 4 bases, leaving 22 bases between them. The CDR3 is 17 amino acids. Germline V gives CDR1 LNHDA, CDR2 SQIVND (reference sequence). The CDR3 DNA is TGTGCCAGTAGCCCCTACCTAAACGGGCAGGGTAATCAGCCCCAGCATTTT. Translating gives CASSPYLNGQGNQPQHF.

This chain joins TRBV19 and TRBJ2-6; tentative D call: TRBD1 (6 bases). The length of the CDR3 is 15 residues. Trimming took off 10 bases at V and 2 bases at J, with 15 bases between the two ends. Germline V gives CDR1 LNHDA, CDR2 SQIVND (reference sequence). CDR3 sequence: CATNRDITGANVLTF. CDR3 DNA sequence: TGTGCCACAAACAGGGATATCACTGGGGCCAACGTCCTGACTTTC.

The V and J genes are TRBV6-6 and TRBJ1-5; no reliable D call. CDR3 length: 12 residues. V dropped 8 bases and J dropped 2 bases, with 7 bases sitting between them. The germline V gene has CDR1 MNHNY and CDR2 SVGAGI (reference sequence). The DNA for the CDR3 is TGTGCCAGCCGGGTCCGCAATCAGCCCCAGCATTTT. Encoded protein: CASRVRNQPQHF.

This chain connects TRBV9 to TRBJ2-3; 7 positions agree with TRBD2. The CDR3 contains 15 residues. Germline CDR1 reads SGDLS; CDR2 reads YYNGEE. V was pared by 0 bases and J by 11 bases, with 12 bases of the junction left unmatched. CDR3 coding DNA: TGTGCCAGCAGCGTAGAGGGACTAACTCCCTTGGGGCAGTATTTT. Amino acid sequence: CASSVEGLTPLGQYF.

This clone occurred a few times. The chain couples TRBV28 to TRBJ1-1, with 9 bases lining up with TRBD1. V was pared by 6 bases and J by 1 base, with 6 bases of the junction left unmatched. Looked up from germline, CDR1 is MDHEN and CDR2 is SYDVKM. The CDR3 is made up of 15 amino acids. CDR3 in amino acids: CASRQTGGGNTEAFF. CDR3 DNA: TGTGCCAGCAGACAAACAGGGGGCGGGAACACTGAAGCTTTCTTT.

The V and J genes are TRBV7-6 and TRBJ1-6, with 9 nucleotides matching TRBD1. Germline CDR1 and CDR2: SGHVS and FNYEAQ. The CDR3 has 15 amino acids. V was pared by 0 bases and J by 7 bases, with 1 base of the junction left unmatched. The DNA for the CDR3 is TGTGCCAGCAGCTTAGCGACAGGGGGGAATTCACCCCTCCACTTT. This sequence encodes CASSLATGGNSPLHF.

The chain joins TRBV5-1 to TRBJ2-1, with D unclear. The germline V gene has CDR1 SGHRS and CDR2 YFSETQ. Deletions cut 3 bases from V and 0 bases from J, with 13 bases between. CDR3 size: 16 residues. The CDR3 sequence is CASSSDPSSSYNEQFF. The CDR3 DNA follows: TGCGCCAGCAGCTCTGACCCCAGTAGCTCCTACAATGAGCAGTTCTTC.

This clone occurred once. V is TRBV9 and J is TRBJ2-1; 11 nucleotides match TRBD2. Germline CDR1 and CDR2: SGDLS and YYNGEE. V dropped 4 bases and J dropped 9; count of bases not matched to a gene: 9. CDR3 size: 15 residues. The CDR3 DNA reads TGTGCCAGCAGCCTGTGGACTAGCGGGTACGGTGAGCAGTTCTTC. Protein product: CASSLWTSGYGEQFF.

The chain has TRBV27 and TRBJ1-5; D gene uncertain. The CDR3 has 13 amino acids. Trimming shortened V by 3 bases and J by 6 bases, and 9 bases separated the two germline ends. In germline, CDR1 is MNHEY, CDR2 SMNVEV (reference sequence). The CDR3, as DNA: TGTGCCAGCAGTTTTAATTCGGCTCAGCCCCAGCATTTT. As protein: CASSFNSAQPQHF.

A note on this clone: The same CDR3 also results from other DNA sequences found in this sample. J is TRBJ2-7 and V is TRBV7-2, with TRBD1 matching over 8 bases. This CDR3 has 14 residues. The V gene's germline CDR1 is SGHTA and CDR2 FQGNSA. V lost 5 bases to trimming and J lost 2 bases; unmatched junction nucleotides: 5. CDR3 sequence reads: CASSRDRGPYEQYF. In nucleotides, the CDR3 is TGTGCCAGCAGCCGAGACAGGGGCCCCTACGAGCAGTACTTC.

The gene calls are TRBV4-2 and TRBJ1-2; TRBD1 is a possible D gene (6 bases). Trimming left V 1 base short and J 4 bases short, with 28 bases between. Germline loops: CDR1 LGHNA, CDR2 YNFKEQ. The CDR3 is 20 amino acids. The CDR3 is CASSQGSGRWTDYPLYGYTF. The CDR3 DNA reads TGTGCCAGCAGCCAAGGATCGGGTCGGTGGACAGACTACCCACTCTATGGCTACACCTTC.

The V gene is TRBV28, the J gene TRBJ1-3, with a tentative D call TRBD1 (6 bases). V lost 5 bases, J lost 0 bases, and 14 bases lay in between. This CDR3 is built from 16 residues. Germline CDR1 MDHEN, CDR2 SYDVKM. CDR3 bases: TGTGCCAGCAGTGGGGGGGGGACAATCTCTGGAAACACCATATATTTT. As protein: CASSGGGTISGNTIYF.

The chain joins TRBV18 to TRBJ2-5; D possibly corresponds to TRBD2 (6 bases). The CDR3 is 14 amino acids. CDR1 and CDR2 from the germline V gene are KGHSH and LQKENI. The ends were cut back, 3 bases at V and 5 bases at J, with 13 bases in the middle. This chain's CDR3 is CASSPGWAGETQYF. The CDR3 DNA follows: TGTGCCAGCTCACCGGGCTGGGCGGGGGAGACCCAGTACTTC.

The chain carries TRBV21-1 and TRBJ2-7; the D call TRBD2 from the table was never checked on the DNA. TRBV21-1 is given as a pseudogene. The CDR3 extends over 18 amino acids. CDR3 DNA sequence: TGTGCCAGCAGCCAGGGGCGGGGGCGCTTAAAAAGTCACTACGAGCAGTACTTC. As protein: CASSQGRGRLKSHYEQYF.

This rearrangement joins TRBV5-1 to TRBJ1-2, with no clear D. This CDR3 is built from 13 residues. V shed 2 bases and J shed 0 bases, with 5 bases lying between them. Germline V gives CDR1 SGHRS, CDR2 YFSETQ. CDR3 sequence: CASSFGANYGYTF. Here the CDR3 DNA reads TGCGCCAGCAGCTTCGGAGCTAACTATGGCTACACCTTC.

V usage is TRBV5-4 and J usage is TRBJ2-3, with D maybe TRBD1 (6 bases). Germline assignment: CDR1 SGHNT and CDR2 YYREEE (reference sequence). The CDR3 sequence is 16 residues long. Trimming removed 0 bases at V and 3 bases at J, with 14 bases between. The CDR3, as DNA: TGTGCCAGCAGCTTGGACCCCAGGGGTGCGACAGATACGCAGTATTTT. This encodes CASSLDPRGATDTQYF.

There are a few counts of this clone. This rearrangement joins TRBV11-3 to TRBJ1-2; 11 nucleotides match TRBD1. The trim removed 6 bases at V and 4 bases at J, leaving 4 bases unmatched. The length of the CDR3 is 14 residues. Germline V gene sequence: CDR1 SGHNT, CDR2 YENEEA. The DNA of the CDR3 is TGTGCCAGCAGTCGGACAGGGGGCAGCTATGGCTACACCTTC. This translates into CASSRTGGSYGYTF. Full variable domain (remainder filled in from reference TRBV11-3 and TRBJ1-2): EAGVVQSPRYKIIEKKQPVAFWCNPISGHNTLYWYLQNLGQGPELLIRYENEEAVDDSQLPKDRFSAERLKGVDSTLKIQPAELGDSAVYLCASSRTGGSYGYTFGSGTRLTVV.

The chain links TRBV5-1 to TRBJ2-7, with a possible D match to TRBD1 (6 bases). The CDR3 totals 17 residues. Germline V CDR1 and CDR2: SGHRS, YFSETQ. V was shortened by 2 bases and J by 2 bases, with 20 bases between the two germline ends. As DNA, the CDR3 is TGCGCCAGCAGCTTCGGCTTTCTCGGACAGAGCACCTACGAGCAGTACTTC. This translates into CASSFGFLGQSTYEQYF.

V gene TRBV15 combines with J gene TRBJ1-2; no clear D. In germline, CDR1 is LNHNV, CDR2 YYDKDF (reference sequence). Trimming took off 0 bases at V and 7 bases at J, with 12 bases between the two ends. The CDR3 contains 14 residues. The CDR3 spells CATSRDRAVGGYTF. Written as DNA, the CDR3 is TGTGCCACCAGCAGAGATAGGGCAGTTGGTGGCTACACCTTC.

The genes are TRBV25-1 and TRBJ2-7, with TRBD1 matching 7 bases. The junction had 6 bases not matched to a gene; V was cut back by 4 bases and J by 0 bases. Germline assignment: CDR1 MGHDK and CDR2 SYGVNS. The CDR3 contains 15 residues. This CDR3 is CASSGSNRGSYEQYF. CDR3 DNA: TGTGCCAGCAGTGGCAGTAACAGGGGCTCCTACGAGCAGTACTTC.

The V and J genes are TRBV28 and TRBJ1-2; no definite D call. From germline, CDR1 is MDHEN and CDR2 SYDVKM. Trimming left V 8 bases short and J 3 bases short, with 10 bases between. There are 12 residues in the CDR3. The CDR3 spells CASQSPYYGYTF. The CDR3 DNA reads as TGTGCCAGCCAAAGTCCGTACTATGGCTACACCTTC.

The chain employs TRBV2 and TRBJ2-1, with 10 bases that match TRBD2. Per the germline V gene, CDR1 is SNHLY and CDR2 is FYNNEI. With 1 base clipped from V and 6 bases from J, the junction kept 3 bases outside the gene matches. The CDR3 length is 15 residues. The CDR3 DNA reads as TGTGCCAGCAGTGAAGATCGGACTAGCGGCAATGAGCAGTTCTTC. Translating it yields CASSEDRTSGNEQFF.

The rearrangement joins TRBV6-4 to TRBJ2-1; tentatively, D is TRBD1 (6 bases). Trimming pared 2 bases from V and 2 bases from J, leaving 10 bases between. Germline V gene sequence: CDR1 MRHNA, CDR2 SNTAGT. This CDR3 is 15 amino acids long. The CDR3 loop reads CASSDAGTTYNEQFF. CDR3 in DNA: TGTGCCAGCAGTGACGCCGGGACAACCTACAATGAGCAGTTCTTC.

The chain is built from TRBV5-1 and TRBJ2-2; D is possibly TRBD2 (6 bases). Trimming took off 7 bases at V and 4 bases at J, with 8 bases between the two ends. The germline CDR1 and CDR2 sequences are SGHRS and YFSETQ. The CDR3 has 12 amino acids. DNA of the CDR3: TGCGCCAGCCGCGGGACCACCGGGGAGCTGTTTTTT. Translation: CASRGTTGELFF.

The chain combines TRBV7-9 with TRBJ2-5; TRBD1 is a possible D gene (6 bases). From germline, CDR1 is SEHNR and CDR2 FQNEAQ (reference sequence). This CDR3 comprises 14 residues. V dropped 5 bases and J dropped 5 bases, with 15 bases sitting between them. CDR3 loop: CASSPSRGKETQYF. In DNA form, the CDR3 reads TGTGCCAGCAGCCCTTCAAGGGGGAAGGAGACCCAGTACTTC.

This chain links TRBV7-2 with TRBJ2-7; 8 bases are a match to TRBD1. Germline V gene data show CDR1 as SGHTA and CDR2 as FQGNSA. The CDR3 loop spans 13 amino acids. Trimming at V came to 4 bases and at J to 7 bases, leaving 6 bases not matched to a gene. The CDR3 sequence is CASSYDRGQEQYF. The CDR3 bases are TGTGCCAGCAGCTATGACAGGGGACAAGAGCAGTACTTC.